Shown below are 6 T cell receptor beta chains from a single sample sequenced in a study of blood T cells in healthy people across ages. A second 7 to 11 cycle PCR used barcoded and J-beta primers. From the 5' RACE reads, TCRdb called clonotypes with MiXCR, one entry per CDR3 protein. The profile shows about 1 million distinct CDR3 sequences, under 30% of them singletons. Another study also made use of these data, one on T cells of mothers and their children.

The sequenced material came from blood. The receptors originated from a girl aged 2-10 years in good health.

This clonotype occurred many times. The chain carries TRBV5-1 and TRBJ2-5; 9 bases match TRBD2. CDR1 and CDR2 from the germline V gene are SGHRS and YFSETQ. CDR3 size: 16 residues. V lost 2 bases to trimming and J lost 3 bases; unmatched junction nucleotides: 8. CDR3 amino acids: CASSFAGGPAEETQYF. CDR3 nucleotides: TGCGCCAGCAGCTTCGCGGGAGGGCCGGCGGAAGAGACCCAGTACTTC. Variable domain in full (rest from reference TRBV5-1 and TRBJ2-5): KAGVTQTPRYLIKTRGQQVTLSCSPISGHRSVSWYQQTPGQGLQFLFEYFSETQRNKGNFPGRFSGRQFSNSRSEMNVSTLELGDSALYLCASSFAGGPAEETQYFGPGTRLLVL.

Only a few counts were recorded for this clonotype. V usage is TRBV6-5 and J usage is TRBJ2-5, with 8 bases that match TRBD2. CDR1 MNHEY and CDR2 SVGAGI come from the germline V gene. This CDR3 is 15 amino acids long. V lost 6 bases, J lost 1 base, and 7 bases stayed unmatched. This CDR3 reads CASSPGGEPQETQYF. The CDR3 region has the DNA TGTGCCAGCAGCCCCGGGGGGGAACCCCAAGAGACCCAGTACTTC.

The chain has TRBV4-2 and TRBJ2-5; TRBD2 matches at 8 bases. Per the germline V gene, CDR1 is LGHNA and CDR2 is YNFKEQ. Trimming at V came to 3 bases and at J to 2 bases, leaving 5 bases not matched to a gene. This CDR3 spans 15 amino acids. The CDR3 loop is CASSQVTSGQETQYF. The CDR3 coding sequence is TGTGCCAGCAGCCAGGTCACTAGCGGACAAGAGACCCAGTACTTC.

The chain is built from TRBV15 and TRBJ2-1; the match to TRBD2 covers 7 bases. The junction had 9 bases not matched to a gene; V was cut back by 5 bases and J by 5 bases. The CDR3 consists of 15 residues. In germline, CDR1 is LNHNV, CDR2 YYDKDF (reference sequence). Here the CDR3 reads CATSEGRAYDNEQFF. Written as DNA, the CDR3 is TGTGCCACCAGCGAGGGGAGGGCCTACGACAATGAGCAGTTCTTC.

The chain joins TRBV5-6 to TRBJ1-1, with 7 bases identical to TRBD1. The germline CDR1 and CDR2 sequences are SGHDT and YYEEEE. Trimming took 3 bases from V and 0 from J; bases not matched to a gene: 11. This CDR3 is 17 amino acids long. For the CDR3, the DNA is TGTGCCAGCAGCTCAGGGGGACAAAACCTCATGAACACTGAAGCTTTCTTT. This gives the protein CASSSGGQNLMNTEAFF.

The rearrangement links TRBV20-1 to TRBJ2-1; TRBD2 matches 9 bases. Germline CDR1 reads DFQATT; CDR2 reads SNEGSKA (reference sequence). The CDR3 totals 16 residues. Trimming at V came to 3 bases and at J to 3 bases, leaving 9 bases not matched to a gene. CDR3 amino acids: CSARNFAGGFYNEQFF. The DNA of the CDR3 is TGCAGTGCTAGGAATTTCGCGGGGGGGTTCTACAATGAGCAGTTCTTC.